The present T cell receptor beta chain was sequenced within a study of T cell responses to AZD1222 COVID-19 vaccine. Whole-study results and caveats: With two AZD1222 doses given, Spike-specific TCR breadth and depth both rose. There were vaccine-associated CD4 TCRs across spike, dominant at 160-218 and 743-854.

About this clone: Its matching antigen is unknown.

Germline CDR1 reads SQVTM; CDR2 reads ANQGSEA. V was pared by 6 bases and J by 1 base, with 13 bases between. The CDR3 totals 14 residues. TCRdb keeps only in-frame clones here, not all; method: immunoSEQ multiplex PCR. This table has under 95,000 clones, 85% to 90% appearing once. The chain combines TRBV29-1 with TRBJ1-5; D may be TRBD1 (6 bases). The TCR was taken from an adult who received the AZD1222 COVID-19 vaccine. The input for sequencing was peripheral blood, taken 28 days after the second AZD1222 dose. The chain's CDR3 is CSVLAGTSNQPQHF. For the CDR3, the DNA is TGCAGCGTGCTCGCAGGGACAAGCAATCAGCCCCAGCATTTT.